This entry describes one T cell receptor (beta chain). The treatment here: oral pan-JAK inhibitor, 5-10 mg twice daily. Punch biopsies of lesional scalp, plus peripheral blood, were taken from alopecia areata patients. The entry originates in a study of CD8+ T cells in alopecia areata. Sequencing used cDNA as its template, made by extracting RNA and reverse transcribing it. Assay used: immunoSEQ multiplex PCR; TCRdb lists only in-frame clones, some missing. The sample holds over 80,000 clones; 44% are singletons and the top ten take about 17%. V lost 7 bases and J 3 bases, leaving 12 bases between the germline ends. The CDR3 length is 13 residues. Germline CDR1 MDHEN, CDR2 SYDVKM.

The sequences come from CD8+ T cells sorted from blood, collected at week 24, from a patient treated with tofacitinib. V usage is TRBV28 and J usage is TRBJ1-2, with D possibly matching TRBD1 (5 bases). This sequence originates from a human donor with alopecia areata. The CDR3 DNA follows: TGTGCCAGCACATGGGGGGGAGACTATGGCTACACCTTC. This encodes CASTWGGDYGYTF.